This TCR beta chain was found in a study of T cells in Graves' hyperthyroidism and ophthalmopathy (dated by TCRdb to about 2019). Background on the whole study: Peripheral blood was collected at initial diagnosis, before any treatment. To identify TCR V-J signatures that set the groups apart, the researchers used a discovery cohort of about a hundred patients, made up of 40 to 45 with Graves' ophthalmopathy and some 60 with stable Graves' hyperthyroidism. Prospective prediction of ophthalmopathy was tested in an independent validation cohort consisting of fewer than 20 hyperthyroidism patients and more than 15 patients who later progressed to ophthalmopathy. In more than 5 Graves' hyperthyroidism patients, the study also compared T-cell repertoires from thyroid tissue with T-cell repertoires from blood. The paper reports TCR Vbeta CDR3 sequencing of roughly 140 peripheral blood samples: under 45 ophthalmopathy, about 75 hyperthyroidism and approximately 17 progressor patients. Once sampling was done, hyperthyroidism patients were given methimazole at a starting dose of 30 mg daily, whereas ophthalmopathy patients were given high-dose intravenous methylprednisolone. For training and testing, the roughly 93 patients in the discovery cohort were randomly divided in a 7:3 ratio. Overall study outcomes, separate from this receptor: During validation, the model predicted progression to ophthalmopathy a median of approximately 6.5 months ahead of onset, with more than 55% sensitivity and roughly 75% specificity. No statistical method was used to fix the sample size in advance, and group allocation was not hidden from the investigators. Most expanded thyroid clonotypes (frequency above 0.001) were also detected in blood, suggesting blood repertoires may reflect thyroid immune responses. A model built on a 13 V-J signature distinguished ophthalmopathy from stable hyperthyroidism, reaching around 90% sensitivity and about 81% specificity in cross-validation and 80%/75% in testing.

The TCR beta CDR3 regions were amplified from RNA transcripts. For the first round of RT-PCR on the TCR CDR3, the HTBI primer set was used together with the Qiagen OneStep RT-PCR kit. The libraries were constructed in a second round of multiplex PCR and then size-selected and purified. The libraries were sequenced on an Illumina HiSeq2000 using paired-end 100 bp reads. As for the original processing: SOAPnuke was used to process the raw data, throwing out any read that contained adapters or uncalled bases, had a mean Phred below 15, or lacked an exact constant-primer or identifier match. COPE v1.2.5 was used to merge high-quality paired reads, and clonotypes were defined as unique nucleotide sequences. MiTCR v1.1 was used to align the clonotypes against IMGT TRBV, TRBD and TRBJ reference segments. Only V-J combinations with frequency above 0.0001, covering 99% to 99.2% of repertoires, were analysed. The TCS score was defined as the ratio of F50 (clonal expansion) to E x V (chaos), calculated using BLOSUM62-based TCRdist between CDR3 peptides within each V-J. Welch's t-statistics and random forest reduced fewer than 550 V-J features to 13, which were used in a naive Bayes classifier (R e1071). The public sequencing data were trimmed at Q25 with fastp and processed into clonotypes with MiXCR by TCRdb, which kept only in-frame beta chains. Rows are combined by CDR3 protein, so each entry shows the most common genes and DNA. V and J calls and clone size were set by TCRdb, not the authors. A total of under 250,000 distinct CDR3 sequences appear in this sample, around 24% of them only once. Clones ranked in the top ten supply 30% to 40% of the sample.

Concerning this clonotype itself: Its antigen target is currently unknown. No base-level quality is on record; no much larger clone is a single base apart.

In the ophthalmopathy patients, disease was moderately to severely active, with a Clinical Activity Score of 3 or more, a NOSPECS grade of 4 or more, and a duration of less than 3 months. The study excluded patients with uncontrolled infections, other autoimmune diseases, pregnancy or lactation. Clinical symptoms, serum thyroxine and TRAb, thyroid ultrasound, and orbital computed tomography formed the basis for the diagnoses. PBMCs were separated from over 9 ml of fresh peripheral blood using Ficoll-Paque density gradient centrifugation. Trizol reagent was used to extract total RNA, and RNA quality was then checked on an Agilent 2100 Bioanalyzer. From a lookup of the germline V gene, CDR1 and CDR2 are SGHRS and YFSETQ. Relative to germline, V is missing 0 bases and J is missing 6 bases, with 3 bases of the junction outside any gene match. Counted from cysteine to phenylalanine, this CDR3 has 14 amino acids. Only the CDR3 region is kept as DNA, spanning 42 bases read in frame from base 1.

The sequence links TRBV5-1 to TRBJ2-7, with TRBD2 matching 10 junction bases. Sequenced input: blood. This TCR was sampled from a woman between 35 and 50 years old with Graves' ophthalmopathy. The CDR3 protein sequence reads: CASSLASGSAEQYF. The nucleotide sequence reads as follows: TGCGCCAGCAGCTTGGCTAGCGGGAGTGCCGAGCAGTACTTC.